This entry features one T cell receptor beta chain sequence. Its antigen is unknown. Clones were sequenced by immunoSEQ multiplex PCR, and TCRdb holds only the in-frame ones, with some missing. The sample has under 45,000 clones, under 75% seen once. The CDR3 spans 17 residues. Looked up from germline, CDR1 is MDHEN and CDR2 is SYDVKM. The trim removed 2 bases at V and 2 bases at J, leaving 3 bases unmatched. Sequencing followed a ViraFEST assay step that expanded antigen-specific CD4+ T cells with viral peptide pools. At the end of 9 to 11 days of culture, CD4+ T cells were isolated. Prior SARS-CoV-2 infection was absent in the vaccine recipients, as shown by negative nucleocapsid antibodies. The entry originates in a study of vaccination effects on CD4 cells after COVID-19. Study-wide findings and caveats: The study dataset contains few convalescent patients and includes no early post-infection timepoints.

The receptor comes from a human donor who received a COVID-19 vaccine. The material sequenced was CD4+ T cells from PBMCs cultured with HCoV-OC43 spike peptides, taken before COVID-19 vaccination. The subset was: HCoV-OC43 spike overlapping peptide pool stimulation. The genes are TRBV28 and TRBJ2-5, with 15 bases matching TRBD2. CDR3 residues: CASSLGLAGGGQETQYF. CDR3 DNA sequence: TGTGCCAGCAGTTTAGGACTAGCGGGAGGGGGGCAAGAGACCCAGTACTTC.